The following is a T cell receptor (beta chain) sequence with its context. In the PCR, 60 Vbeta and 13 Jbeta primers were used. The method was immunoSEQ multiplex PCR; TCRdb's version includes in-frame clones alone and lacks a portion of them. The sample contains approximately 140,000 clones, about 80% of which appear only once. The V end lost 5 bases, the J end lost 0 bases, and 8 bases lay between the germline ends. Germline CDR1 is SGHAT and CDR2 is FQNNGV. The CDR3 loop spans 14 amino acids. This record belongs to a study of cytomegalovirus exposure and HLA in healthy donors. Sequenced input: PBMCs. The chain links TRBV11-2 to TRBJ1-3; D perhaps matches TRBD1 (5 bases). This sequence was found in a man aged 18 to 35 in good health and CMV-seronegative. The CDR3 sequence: CASSPDTSGNTIYF. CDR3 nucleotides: TGTGCCAGCAGCCCGGACACCTCTGGAAACACCATATATTTT. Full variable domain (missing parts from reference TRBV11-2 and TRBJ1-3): EAGVAQSPRYKIIEKRQSVAFWCNPISGHATLYWYQQILGQGPKLLIQFQNNGVVDDSQLPKDRFSAERLKGVDSTLKIQPAKLEDSAVYLCASSPDTSGNTIYFGEGSWLTVV.